A selection of T cell receptor beta chains follows, all from one sample in a study of cytomegalovirus exposure and HLA in healthy donors. TCRdb keeps only in-frame clones here, not all; method: immunoSEQ multiplex PCR. The table lists around 71,000 clones, around 60% of them singletons. Sequenced material: PBMCs. These receptors were taken from a man aged 25 to 45 in good health and CMV-seropositive. Both conserved end residues are part of each CDR3. D genes are given only for firm matches. Where a row states a size, it is once, few, many or the class of an expanded clone; other rows omit it.

j_call: TRBJ1-5
d_call: .
v_call: TRBV30
clone_size: .
cdr3_nt: TGTGCCTGGAGTTCAGGGTACAATCAGCCCCAGCATTTT
cdr3_aa: CAWSSGYNQPQHF

j_call: TRBJ1-5
d_call: TRBD1
v_call: TRBV5-1
clone_size: .
cdr3_nt: TGCGCCAGCAGCCCAGGGACAGTCGATCAGCCCCAGCATTTT
cdr3_aa: CASSPGTVDQPQHF

j_call: TRBJ2-7
d_call: .
v_call: TRBV29-1
clone_size: .
cdr3_nt: TGCAGCGTTCGAACAATCTACGAGCAGTACTTC
cdr3_aa: CSVRTIYEQYF

j_call: TRBJ2-3
d_call: .
v_call: TRBV6-6
clone_size: once
cdr3_nt: TGTGCCAGCAGTCCCGGCATGGGGGGGCAGCCAGATACGCAGTATTTT
cdr3_aa: CASSPGMGGQPDTQYF

j_call: TRBJ2-1
d_call: .
v_call: TRBV7-8
clone_size: few
cdr3_nt: TGTGCCAGCAGCCAAACCAGGGTGAATGAGCAGTTCTTC
cdr3_aa: CASSQTRVNEQFF

j_call: TRBJ2-1
d_call: TRBD1
v_call: TRBV5-4
clone_size: .
cdr3_nt: TGTGCCAGCAGCTTCTGGGACAGGGATGAGCAGTTCTTC
cdr3_aa: CASSFWDRDEQFF

j_call: TRBJ2-2
d_call: TRBD2
v_call: TRBV5-1
clone_size: few
cdr3_nt: TGCGCCAGCAGCTTAATGACTAGCGTGGGGGAGCTGTTTTTT
cdr3_aa: CASSLMTSVGELFF

j_call: TRBJ1-2
d_call: .
v_call: TRBV9
clone_size: .
cdr3_nt: TGTGCCAGCAGCCGGGGGGAGTCCAACTATGGCTACACCTTC
cdr3_aa: CASSRGESNYGYTF

j_call: TRBJ2-2
d_call: .
v_call: TRBV6-5
clone_size: .
cdr3_nt: TGTGCCAGCACCAGGACAGCCCCGGGCACCGGGGAGCTGTTTTTT
cdr3_aa: CASTRTAPGTGELFF

j_call: TRBJ1-1
d_call: TRBD1
v_call: TRBV10-3
clone_size: once
cdr3_nt: TGTGCCACCGGACAGGGGGCAAACACTGAAGCTTTCTTT
cdr3_aa: CATGQGANTEAFF

j_call: TRBJ1-1
d_call: .
v_call: TRBV2
clone_size: few
cdr3_nt: TGTGCCAGCAGTGTGCCCCCATCGGTGAACACTGAAGCTTTCTTT
cdr3_aa: CASSVPPSVNTEAFF

j_call: TRBJ1-4
d_call: .
v_call: TRBV28
clone_size: few
cdr3_nt: TGTGCCAGCAGTTTTTCCTCCGGAGGGGAAAAACTGTTTTTT
cdr3_aa: CASSFSSGGEKLFF

j_call: TRBJ2-1
d_call: TRBD1
v_call: TRBV12-5
clone_size: .
cdr3_nt: TGTGCTAGTGGTTTTAGGAGTCTTGGACAGGGCTACAATGAGCAGTTCTTC
cdr3_aa: CASGFRSLGQGYNEQFF

j_call: TRBJ1-1
d_call: .
v_call: TRBV28
clone_size: few
cdr3_nt: TGTGCCAGCAGCCGAAGCTGGAACACTGAAGCTTTCTTT
cdr3_aa: CASSRSWNTEAFF

j_call: TRBJ2-2
d_call: .
v_call: TRBV7-3
clone_size: .
cdr3_nt: TGTGCCAGAAGCTTCTTGCGGGAGAACACCGGGGAGCTGTTTTTT
cdr3_aa: CARSFLRENTGELFF

j_call: TRBJ1-1
d_call: .
v_call: TRBV29-1
clone_size: .
cdr3_nt: TGCAGCGTTGAAGGCAGGGCGTACACTGAAGCTTTCTTT
cdr3_aa: CSVEGRAYTEAFF

j_call: TRBJ2-7
d_call: TRBD1
v_call: TRBV27
clone_size: .
cdr3_nt: TGTGCCAGCAGCTCAGACAGGGGTCAAAGACTGCGGCGAACCTACGAGCAGTACTTC
cdr3_aa: CASSSDRGQRLRRTYEQYF

j_call: TRBJ2-1
d_call: TRBD1
v_call: TRBV19
clone_size: .
cdr3_nt: TGTGCCAGTAGTGACCGGGACAGGGCACACAATGAGCAGTTCTTC
cdr3_aa: CASSDRDRAHNEQFF

j_call: TRBJ2-3
d_call: .
v_call: TRBV4-2
clone_size: .
cdr3_nt: TGTGCCAGCAGCCGGGACTTTAAGAGCACAGATACGCAGTATTTT
cdr3_aa: CASSRDFKSTDTQYF

j_call: TRBJ2-7
d_call: .
v_call: TRBV7-8
clone_size: .
cdr3_nt: TGTGCCAGCAGCTTAGGACTGCTTAGGGAGCAGTACTTC
cdr3_aa: CASSLGLLREQYF

j_call: TRBJ2-7
d_call: .
v_call: TRBV5-5
clone_size: .
cdr3_nt: TGTGCCAGCAGCTTAGAGCCGGTACCCTACGAGCAGTACTTC
cdr3_aa: CASSLEPVPYEQYF

j_call: TRBJ2-5
d_call: TRBD1
v_call: TRBV14
clone_size: .
cdr3_nt: TGTGCCAGCAGCCAGACGGGGACAGGGGGCGAGGAGACCCAGTACTTC
cdr3_aa: CASSQTGTGGEETQYF

j_call: TRBJ2-7
d_call: TRBD1
v_call: TRBV4-1
clone_size: .
cdr3_nt: TGCGCCAGCAGCCCAACAGGGGCCGTCTACGAGCAGTACTTC
cdr3_aa: CASSPTGAVYEQYF

j_call: TRBJ2-7
d_call: TRBD2
v_call: TRBV5-1
clone_size: .
cdr3_nt: TGCGCCAGCACCGCGGTCGGGGGGACTAACGAGCAGTACTTC
cdr3_aa: CASTAVGGTNEQYF

j_call: TRBJ2-4
d_call: TRBD2
v_call: TRBV5-6
clone_size: .
cdr3_nt: TGTGCCAGCAGCCTGCGTGGTAAAGCGGGGGGGCTGGGTTACTGGGACTTC
cdr3_aa: CASSLRGKAGGLGYWDF

j_call: TRBJ1-4
d_call: .
v_call: TRBV28
clone_size: .
cdr3_nt: TGTGCCAGCAGTTTTCGGCAGGCCGGCAATGAAAAACTGTTTTTT
cdr3_aa: CASSFRQAGNEKLFF

j_call: TRBJ1-1
d_call: .
v_call: TRBV5-1
clone_size: .
cdr3_nt: TGCGCCAGCAGCTTCGGGAACACTGAAGCTTTCTTT
cdr3_aa: CASSFGNTEAFF

j_call: TRBJ1-4
d_call: TRBD1
v_call: TRBV10-3
clone_size: .
cdr3_nt: TGTGCCATCAGTGGTGGGACAGGGAATGAAAAACTGTTTTTT
cdr3_aa: CAISGGTGNEKLFF

j_call: TRBJ2-5
d_call: .
v_call: TRBV2
clone_size: .
cdr3_nt: TGTGCCAGCCGCAGGGGAGAGACCCAGTACTTC
cdr3_aa: CASRRGETQYF

j_call: TRBJ2-2
d_call: .
v_call: TRBV5-1
clone_size: .
cdr3_nt: TGCGCCAGCAGCTTAGTTACACAACACACCGGGGAGCTGTTTTTT
cdr3_aa: CASSLVTQHTGELFF

j_call: TRBJ2-3
d_call: TRBD2
v_call: TRBV19
clone_size: .
cdr3_nt: TGTGCCAGTAGTATAGAAATAGGGCTAGCGGGGGGCCGGGATACGCAGTATTTT
cdr3_aa: CASSIEIGLAGGRDTQYF

j_call: TRBJ2-5
d_call: TRBD1
v_call: TRBV28
clone_size: .
cdr3_nt: TGTGCCAGCAGTTTGGACAGGGAAGTTGAGACCCAGTACTTC
cdr3_aa: CASSLDREVETQYF

j_call: TRBJ2-7
d_call: .
v_call: TRBV6-1
clone_size: few
cdr3_nt: TGTGCCCAAGCACGGGGGGCATCCTACGAGCAGTACTTC
cdr3_aa: CAQARGASYEQYF

j_call: TRBJ2-2
d_call: TRBD2
v_call: TRBV4-1
clone_size: .
cdr3_nt: TGCGCCAGCAGGAAACGGGGGCTAGCGGGAGAAGGAACCGGGGAGCTGTTTTTT
cdr3_aa: CASRKRGLAGEGTGELFF

j_call: TRBJ2-7
d_call: .
v_call: TRBV2
clone_size: .
cdr3_nt: TGTGCCAGCCTAGGTATGGGTTCCTACGAGCGGTACTTC
cdr3_aa: CASLGMGSYERYF

j_call: TRBJ2-1
d_call: .
v_call: TRBV28
clone_size: .
cdr3_nt: TGTGCCAGCAGTTTAACGGGGGTTGGCTCCTACAATGAGCAGTTCTTC
cdr3_aa: CASSLTGVGSYNEQFF

j_call: TRBJ1-4
d_call: .
v_call: TRBV7-9
clone_size: .
cdr3_nt: TGTGCCAGCAGCCGCTTATCGTTCGCCCTTACAGGGCGTAATGAAAAACTGTTTTTT
cdr3_aa: CASSRLSFALTGRNEKLFF

j_call: TRBJ2-2
d_call: .
v_call: TRBV10-3
clone_size: .
cdr3_nt: TGTGCCATCAGTCTAGCGCAGACCGGGGAGCTGTTTTTT
cdr3_aa: CAISLAQTGELFF

j_call: TRBJ1-4
d_call: .
v_call: TRBV7-9
clone_size: .
cdr3_nt: TGTGCCAGCAGCTTAGGGGGCACCGGTGAAAAACTGTTTTTT
cdr3_aa: CASSLGGTGEKLFF

j_call: TRBJ1-4
d_call: TRBD1
v_call: TRBV30
clone_size: .
cdr3_nt: TGTGCCTACTTACCAAGGGACAGGGCACCTAATGAAAAACTGTTTTTT
cdr3_aa: CAYLPRDRAPNEKLFF

j_call: TRBJ1-2
d_call: TRBD1
v_call: TRBV28
clone_size: .
cdr3_nt: TGTGCCACCCAGGGGGCAACTAACTATGGCTACACCTTC
cdr3_aa: CATQGATNYGYTF

j_call: TRBJ2-2
d_call: TRBD1
v_call: TRBV2
clone_size: .
cdr3_nt: TGTGCCAGCAGGGGACAGTCCACCGGGGAGCTGTTTTTT
cdr3_aa: CASRGQSTGELFF

j_call: TRBJ2-7
d_call: .
v_call: TRBV29-1
clone_size: few
cdr3_nt: TGCAGCGTTGAGACGGGGACCTACGAGCAGTACTTC
cdr3_aa: CSVETGTYEQYF

j_call: TRBJ1-5
d_call: .
v_call: TRBV6-4
clone_size: .
cdr3_nt: TGTGCCAGCAGTGATTCGACAGCTAATCAGCCCCAGCATTTT
cdr3_aa: CASSDSTANQPQHF

j_call: TRBJ2-5
d_call: TRBD2
v_call: TRBV25-1
clone_size: .
cdr3_nt: TGTGCCAGCAGTAGCAGACTAGCGGAGACCCAGTACTTC
cdr3_aa: CASSSRLAETQYF

j_call: TRBJ2-6
d_call: .
v_call: TRBV6-4
clone_size: .
cdr3_nt: TGTGCCAGCAGTGACGGGGCCGGGGCCAACGTCCTGACTTTC
cdr3_aa: CASSDGAGANVLTF

j_call: TRBJ2-3
d_call: TRBD1
v_call: TRBV28
clone_size: once
cdr3_nt: TGTGCCAGCAGGAGGGGGCGAGATACGCAGTATTTT
cdr3_aa: CASRRGRDTQYF

j_call: TRBJ2-3
d_call: .
v_call: TRBV2
clone_size: .
cdr3_nt: TGTGCCAGCAGAGAGACTATTTCGTTTAGCACAGATACGCAGTATTTT
cdr3_aa: CASRETISFSTDTQYF

j_call: TRBJ2-3
d_call: TRBD1
v_call: TRBV19
clone_size: .
cdr3_nt: TGTGCCAGTAAACGGGACAGGAGCACAGATACGCAGTATTTT
cdr3_aa: CASKRDRSTDTQYF

j_call: TRBJ2-1
d_call: .
v_call: TRBV7-2
clone_size: .
cdr3_nt: TGTGCCAGCAGCACTGGACTGGGGATCAACAATGAGCAGTTCTTC
cdr3_aa: CASSTGLGINNEQFF

j_call: TRBJ2-5
d_call: .
v_call: TRBV6-5
clone_size: .
cdr3_nt: TGTGCCAGCAGTAGCCTGGGCGGGGAGACCCAGTACTTC
cdr3_aa: CASSSLGGETQYF

j_call: TRBJ1-2
d_call: .
v_call: TRBV19
clone_size: .
cdr3_nt: TGTGCCAGTAGTACCGACCCCCCCAGGGTTTCTTATGGCTACACCTTC
cdr3_aa: CASSTDPPRVSYGYTF

j_call: TRBJ2-7
d_call: .
v_call: TRBV18
clone_size: .
cdr3_nt: TGTGCCAGCTCACCTTCGACGGATGGGACTTCCGAGCAGTACTTC
cdr3_aa: CASSPSTDGTSEQYF

j_call: TRBJ1-2
d_call: .
v_call: TRBV4-1
clone_size: .
cdr3_nt: TGCGCCAGCAGCCAAGACTGGAACAGCCAACATGGCTACACCTTC
cdr3_aa: CASSQDWNSQHGYTF

j_call: TRBJ2-7
d_call: .
v_call: TRBV5-1
clone_size: .
cdr3_nt: TGCGCCAGCAGCTCGGGAAGCTCCTACGAGCAGTACTTC
cdr3_aa: CASSSGSSYEQYF